The present T cell receptor beta chain was sequenced within a study of cytomegalovirus exposure and HLA in healthy donors. V was trimmed by 0 bases and J by 4 bases, leaving 4 bases between them. Germline V gives CDR1 SGHNT, CDR2 YYREEE (reference sequence). This CDR3 spans 12 amino acids. Points from the study as a whole: The later analysis indicated that the majority of CMV-associated TCR beta chains appeared HLA-restricted. A later analysis showed HLA-associated TCR beta chains outstripping equally common others in clonal expansion. Usually a TCR sequence was rare, but some public TCRs were found in many donors.

Use of 60 Vbeta and 13 Jbeta primers characterized the PCR. Sequencing was performed with immunoSEQ multiplex PCR; in TCRdb, only in-frame clones are kept and a portion is missing. The sample contains over 150,000 clones, 70% to 90% of which appear only once. All donors participated as healthy donors of bone marrow. In the case of this clone: Its matching antigen is unknown.

The specimen was PBMCs. This rearrangement joins TRBV5-4 to TRBJ1-1; D remains unclear. This clonotype originated in a girl aged 10 to 17 in good health and CMV-seropositive. CDR3 region: CASSLASTEAFF. CDR3 bases: TGTGCCAGCAGCTTGGCCAGCACTGAAGCTTTCTTT.